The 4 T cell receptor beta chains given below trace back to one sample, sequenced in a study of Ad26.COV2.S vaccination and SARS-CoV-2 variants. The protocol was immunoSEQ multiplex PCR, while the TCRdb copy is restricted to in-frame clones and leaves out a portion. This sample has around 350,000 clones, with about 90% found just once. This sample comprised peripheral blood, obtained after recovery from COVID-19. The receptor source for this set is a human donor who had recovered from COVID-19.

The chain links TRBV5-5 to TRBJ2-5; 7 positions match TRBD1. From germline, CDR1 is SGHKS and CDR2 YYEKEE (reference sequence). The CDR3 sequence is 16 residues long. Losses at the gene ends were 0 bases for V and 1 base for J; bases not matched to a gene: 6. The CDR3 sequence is CASSLAEGASQETQYF. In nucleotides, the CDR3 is TGTGCCAGCAGCTTGGCCGAGGGGGCGAGCCAAGAGACCCAGTACTTC. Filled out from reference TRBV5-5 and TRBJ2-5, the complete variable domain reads DAGVTQSPTHLIKTRGQQVTLRCSPISGHKSVSWYQQVLGQGPQFIFQYYEKEERGRGNFPDRFSARQFPNYSSELNVNALLLGDSALYLCASSLAEGASQETQYFGPGTRLLVL.

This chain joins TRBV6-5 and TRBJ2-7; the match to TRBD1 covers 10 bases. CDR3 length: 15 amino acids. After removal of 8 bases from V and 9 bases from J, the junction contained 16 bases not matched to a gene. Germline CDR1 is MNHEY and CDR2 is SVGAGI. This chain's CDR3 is CASGTRGTGAFGQYF. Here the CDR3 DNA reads TGTGCCAGCGGTACCCGCGGGACAGGGGCGTTTGGGCAGTACTTC.

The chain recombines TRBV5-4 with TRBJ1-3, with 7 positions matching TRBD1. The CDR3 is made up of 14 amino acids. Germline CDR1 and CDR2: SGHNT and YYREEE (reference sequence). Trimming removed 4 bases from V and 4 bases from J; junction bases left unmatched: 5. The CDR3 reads CASSPDREGNTIYF. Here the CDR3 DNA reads TGTGCCAGCAGCCCAGACAGGGAAGGAAACACCATATATTTT. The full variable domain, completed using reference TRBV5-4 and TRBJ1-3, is ETGVTQSPTHLIKTRGQQVTLRCSSQSGHNTVSWYQQALGQGPQFIFQYYREEENGRGNFPPRFSGLQFPNYSSELNVNALELDDSALYLCASSPDREGNTIYFGEGSWLTVV.

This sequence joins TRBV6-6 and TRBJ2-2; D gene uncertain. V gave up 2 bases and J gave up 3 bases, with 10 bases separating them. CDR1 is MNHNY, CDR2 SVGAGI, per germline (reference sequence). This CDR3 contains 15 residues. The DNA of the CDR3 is TGTGCCAGCAGTTACGTGGACGGTTACACCGGGGAGCTGTTTTTT. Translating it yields CASSYVDGYTGELFF.